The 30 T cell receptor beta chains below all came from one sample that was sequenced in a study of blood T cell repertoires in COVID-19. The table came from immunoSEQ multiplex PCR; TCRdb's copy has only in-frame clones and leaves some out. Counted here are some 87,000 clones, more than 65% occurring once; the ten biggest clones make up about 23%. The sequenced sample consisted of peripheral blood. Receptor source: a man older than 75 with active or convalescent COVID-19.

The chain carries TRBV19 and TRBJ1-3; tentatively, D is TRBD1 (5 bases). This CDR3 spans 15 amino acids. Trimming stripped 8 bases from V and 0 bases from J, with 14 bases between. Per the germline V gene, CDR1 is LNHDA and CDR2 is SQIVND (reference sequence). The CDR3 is CASGAAIGSGNTIYF. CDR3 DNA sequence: TGTGCCAGTGGGGCGGCTATCGGCTCTGGAAACACCATATATTTT.

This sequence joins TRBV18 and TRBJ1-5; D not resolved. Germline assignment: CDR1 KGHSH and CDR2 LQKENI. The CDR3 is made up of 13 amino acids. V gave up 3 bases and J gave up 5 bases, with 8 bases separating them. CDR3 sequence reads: CASSPEYDQPQHF. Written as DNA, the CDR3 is TGTGCCAGCTCACCCGAGTACGATCAGCCCCAGCATTTT.

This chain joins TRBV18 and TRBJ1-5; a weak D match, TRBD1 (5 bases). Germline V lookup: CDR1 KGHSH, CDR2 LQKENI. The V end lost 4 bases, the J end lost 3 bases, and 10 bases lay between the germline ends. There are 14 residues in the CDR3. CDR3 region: CASSLQAFNQPQHF. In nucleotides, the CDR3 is TGTGCCAGCTCACTACAGGCGTTCAATCAGCCCCAGCATTTT.

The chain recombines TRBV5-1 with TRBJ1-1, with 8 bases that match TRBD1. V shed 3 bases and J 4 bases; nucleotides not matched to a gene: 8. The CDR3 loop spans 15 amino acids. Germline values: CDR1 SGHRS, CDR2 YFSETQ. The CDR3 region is CASSSTGTGSTEAFF. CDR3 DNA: TGCGCCAGCAGCTCCACTGGGACAGGTAGCACTGAAGCTTTCTTT.

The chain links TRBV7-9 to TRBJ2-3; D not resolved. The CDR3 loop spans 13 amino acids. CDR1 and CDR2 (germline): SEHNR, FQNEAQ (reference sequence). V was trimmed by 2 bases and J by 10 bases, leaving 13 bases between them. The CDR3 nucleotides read TGTGCCAGCAGCTTAAATACTATACCTTCGCAGTATTTT. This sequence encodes CASSLNTIPSQYF.

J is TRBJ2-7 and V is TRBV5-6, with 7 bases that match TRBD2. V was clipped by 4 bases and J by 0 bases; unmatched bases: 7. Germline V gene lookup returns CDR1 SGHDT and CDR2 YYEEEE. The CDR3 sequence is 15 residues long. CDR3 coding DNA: TGTGCCAGCAGCCCCTTTAGCGGGCCCTCCTACGAGCAGTACTTC. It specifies CASSPFSGPSYEQYF.

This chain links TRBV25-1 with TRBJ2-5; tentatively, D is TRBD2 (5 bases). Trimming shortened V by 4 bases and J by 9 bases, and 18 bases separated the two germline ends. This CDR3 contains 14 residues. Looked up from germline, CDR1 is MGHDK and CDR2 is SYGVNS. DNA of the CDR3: TGTGCCAGCAGTGGGCCCAGCGTCATGGAGGCCCAGTACTTC. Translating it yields CASSGPSVMEAQYF.

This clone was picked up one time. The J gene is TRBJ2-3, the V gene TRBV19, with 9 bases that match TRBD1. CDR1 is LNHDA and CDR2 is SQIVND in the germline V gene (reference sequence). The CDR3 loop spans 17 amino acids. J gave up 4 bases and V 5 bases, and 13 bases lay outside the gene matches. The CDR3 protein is CASSQFPGTGSADTQYF. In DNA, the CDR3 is TGTGCCAGTAGTCAATTTCCCGGGACAGGGTCGGCAGATACGCAGTATTTT.

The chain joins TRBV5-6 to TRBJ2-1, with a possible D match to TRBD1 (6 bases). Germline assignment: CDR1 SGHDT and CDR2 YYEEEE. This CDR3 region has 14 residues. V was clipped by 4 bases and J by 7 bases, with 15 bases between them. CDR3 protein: CASSRRTARNEQFF. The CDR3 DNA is TGTGCCAGCAGCCGACGGACAGCCCGGAATGAGCAGTTCTTC.

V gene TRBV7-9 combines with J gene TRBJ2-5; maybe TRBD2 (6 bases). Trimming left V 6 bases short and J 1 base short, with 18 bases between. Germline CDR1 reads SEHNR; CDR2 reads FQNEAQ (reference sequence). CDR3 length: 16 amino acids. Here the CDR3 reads CASSYGRIPLQETQYF. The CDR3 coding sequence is TGTGCCAGCAGTTATGGGAGGATTCCCCTCCAAGAGACCCAGTACTTC. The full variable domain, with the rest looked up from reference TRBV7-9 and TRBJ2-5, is DTGVSQNPRHKITKRGQNVTFRCDPISEHNRLYWYRQTLGQGPEFLTYFQNEAQLEKSRLLSDRFSAERPKGSFSTLEIQRTEQGDSAMYLCASSYGRIPLQETQYFGPGTRLLVL.

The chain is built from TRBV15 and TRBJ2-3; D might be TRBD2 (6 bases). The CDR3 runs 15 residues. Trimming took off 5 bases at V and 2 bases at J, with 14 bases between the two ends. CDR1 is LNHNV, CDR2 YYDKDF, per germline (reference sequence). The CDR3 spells CATSSGTADTDTQYF. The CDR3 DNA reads TGTGCCACCAGCTCCGGGACTGCGGACACAGATACGCAGTATTTT.

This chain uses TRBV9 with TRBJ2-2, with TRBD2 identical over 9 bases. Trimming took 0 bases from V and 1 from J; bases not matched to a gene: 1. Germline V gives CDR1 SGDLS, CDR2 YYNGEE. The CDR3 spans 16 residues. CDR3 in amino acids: CASSVELAGNTGELFF. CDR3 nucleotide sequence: TGTGCCAGCAGCGTAGAACTAGCGGGGAACACCGGGGAGCTGTTTTTT. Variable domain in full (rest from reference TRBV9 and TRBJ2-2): DSGVTQTPKHLITATGQRVTLRCSPRSGDLSVYWYQQSLDQGLQFLIQYYNGEERAKGNILERFSAQQFPDLHSELNLSSLELGDSALYFCASSVELAGNTGELFFGEGSRLTVL.

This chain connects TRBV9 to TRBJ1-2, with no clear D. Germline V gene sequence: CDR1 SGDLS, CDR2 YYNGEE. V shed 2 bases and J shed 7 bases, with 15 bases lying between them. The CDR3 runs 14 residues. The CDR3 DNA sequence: TGTGCCAGCAGCGTCTCCGGGAGGGCGAGTGGCTACACCTTC. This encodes CASSVSGRASGYTF. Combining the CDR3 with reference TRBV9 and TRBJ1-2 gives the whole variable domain DSGVTQTPKHLITATGQRVTLRCSPRSGDLSVYWYQQSLDQGLQFLIQYYNGEERAKGNILERFSAQQFPDLHSELNLSSLELGDSALYFCASSVSGRASGYTFGSGTRLTVV.

The CDR3 sequence: CASRRTGGPSNYGYTF. CDR3 bases: TGTGCCAGCAGACGGACAGGGGGCCCCTCCAACTATGGCTACACCTTC. The chain joins TRBV27 to TRBJ1-2; TRBD1 aligns across 11 bases. The CDR3 totals 16 residues. Germline V gene lookup returns CDR1 MNHEY and CDR2 SMNVEV (reference sequence). V lost 6 bases, J lost 2 bases, and 8 bases stayed unmatched.

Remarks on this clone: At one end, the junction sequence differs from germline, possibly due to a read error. The CDR3 loop reads CASSQAYSNQPPHF. The CDR3, as DNA: TGCGCCAGCAGCCAAGCCTATAGCAATCAGCCCCCGCATTTT. The chain recombines TRBV4-1 with TRBJ1-5; D is unclear. From germline, CDR1 is MGHRA and CDR2 YSYEKL. The CDR3 has 14 residues.

CDR3 in DNA: TGTGCCACCGGGGGGGCAACCGGGACAGATATCTACGAGCAGTACTTC. This gives the protein CATGGATGTDIYEQYF. The chain employs TRBV10-3 and TRBJ2-7, with TRBD2 as a possible D gene (8 bases). Between the trimmed V and J ends, which lost 10 bases and 3 bases, there was a span of 25 bases. In germline, CDR1 is ENHRY, CDR2 SYGVKD. The CDR3 totals 16 residues.

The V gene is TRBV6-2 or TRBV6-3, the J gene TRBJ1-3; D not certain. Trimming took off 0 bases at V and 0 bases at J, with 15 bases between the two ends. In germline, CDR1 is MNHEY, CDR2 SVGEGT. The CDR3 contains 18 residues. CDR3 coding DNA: TGTGCCAGCAGTTACTCCCAATCGGCAGGTCGCTCTGGAAACACCATATATTTT. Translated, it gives CASSYSQSAGRSGNTIYF.

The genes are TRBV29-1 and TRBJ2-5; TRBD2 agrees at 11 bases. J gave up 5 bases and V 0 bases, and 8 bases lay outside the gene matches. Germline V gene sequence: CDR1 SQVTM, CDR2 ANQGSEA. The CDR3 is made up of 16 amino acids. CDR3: CSVEEPVAGGPETQYF. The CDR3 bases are TGCAGCGTTGAAGAGCCCGTAGCGGGGGGGCCGGAGACCCAGTACTTC.

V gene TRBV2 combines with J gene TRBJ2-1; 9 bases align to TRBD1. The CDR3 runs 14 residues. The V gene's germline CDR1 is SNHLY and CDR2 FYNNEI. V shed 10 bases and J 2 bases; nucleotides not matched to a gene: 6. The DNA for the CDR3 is TGTGCCACTACAGACAGGGGGACCTACAATGAGCAGTTCTTC. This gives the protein CATTDRGTYNEQFF.

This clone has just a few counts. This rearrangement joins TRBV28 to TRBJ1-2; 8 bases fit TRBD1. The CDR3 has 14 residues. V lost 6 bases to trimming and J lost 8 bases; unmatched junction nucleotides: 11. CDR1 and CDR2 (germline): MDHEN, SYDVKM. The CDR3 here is CASRTRGQVSGYTF. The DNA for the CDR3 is TGTGCCAGCAGGACCAGGGGGCAGGTTAGCGGCTACACCTTC.

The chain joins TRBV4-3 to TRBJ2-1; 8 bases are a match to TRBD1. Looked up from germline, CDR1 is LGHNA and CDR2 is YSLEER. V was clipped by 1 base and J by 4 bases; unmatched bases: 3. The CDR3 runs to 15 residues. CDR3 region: CASSQGGQGYNEQFF. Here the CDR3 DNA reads TGCGCCAGCAGCCAAGGTGGACAGGGATACAATGAGCAGTTCTTC.

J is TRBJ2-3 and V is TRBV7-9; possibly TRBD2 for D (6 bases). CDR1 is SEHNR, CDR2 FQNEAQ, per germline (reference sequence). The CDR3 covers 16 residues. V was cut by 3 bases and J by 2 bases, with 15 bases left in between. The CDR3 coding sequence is TGTGCCAGCAGCTTGTCCGGGGGAGCGGCCACAGATACGCAGTATTTT. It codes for CASSLSGGAATDTQYF.

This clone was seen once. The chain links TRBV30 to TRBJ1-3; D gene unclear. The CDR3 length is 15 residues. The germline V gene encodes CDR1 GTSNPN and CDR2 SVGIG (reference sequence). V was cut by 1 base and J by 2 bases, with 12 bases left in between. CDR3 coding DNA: TGTGCCTGGAGTGCCGGCGGCCGACCTGGAAACACCATATATTTT. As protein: CAWSAGGRPGNTIYF.

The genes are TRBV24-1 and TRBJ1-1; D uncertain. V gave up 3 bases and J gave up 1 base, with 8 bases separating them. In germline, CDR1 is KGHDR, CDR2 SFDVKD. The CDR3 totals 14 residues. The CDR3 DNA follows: TGTGCCACCAGTGATGCCAGGCGGAACACTGAAGCTTTCTTT. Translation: CATSDARRNTEAFF.

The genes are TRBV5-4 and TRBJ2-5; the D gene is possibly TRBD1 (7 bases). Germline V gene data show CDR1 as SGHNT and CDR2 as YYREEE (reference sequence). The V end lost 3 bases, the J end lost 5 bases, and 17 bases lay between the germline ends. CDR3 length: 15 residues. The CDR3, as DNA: TGTGCCAGCAGCTCCAAGCAGGGGGAGGCGGAGACCCAGTACTTC. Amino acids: CASSSKQGEAETQYF. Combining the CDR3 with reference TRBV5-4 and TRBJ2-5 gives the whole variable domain ETGVTQSPTHLIKTRGQQVTLRCSSQSGHNTVSWYQQALGQGPQFIFQYYREEENGRGNFPPRFSGLQFPNYSSELNVNALELDDSALYLCASSSKQGEAETQYFGPGTRLLVL.

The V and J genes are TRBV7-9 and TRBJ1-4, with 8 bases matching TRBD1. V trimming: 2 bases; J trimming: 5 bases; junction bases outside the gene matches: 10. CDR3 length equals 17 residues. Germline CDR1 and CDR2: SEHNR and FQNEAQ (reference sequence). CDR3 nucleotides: TGTGCCAGCAGCTTACCCGAGACAGGGGCGTCAAATGAAAAACTGTTTTTT. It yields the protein CASSLPETGASNEKLFF.

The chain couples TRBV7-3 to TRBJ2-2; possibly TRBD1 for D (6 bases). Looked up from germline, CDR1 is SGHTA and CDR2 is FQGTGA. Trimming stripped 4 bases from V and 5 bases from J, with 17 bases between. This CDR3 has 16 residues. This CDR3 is CASSSGPTGTTGELFF. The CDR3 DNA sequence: TGTGCCAGCAGCTCCGGGCCGACCGGGACAACCGGGGAGCTGTTTTTT.

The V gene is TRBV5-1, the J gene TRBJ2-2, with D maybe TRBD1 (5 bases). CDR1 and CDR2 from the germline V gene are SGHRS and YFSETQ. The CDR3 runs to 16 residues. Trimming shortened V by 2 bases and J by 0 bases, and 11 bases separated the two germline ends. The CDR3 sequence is CASSFVRDTNTGELFF. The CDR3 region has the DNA TGCGCCAGCAGCTTTGTCAGGGATACGAACACCGGGGAGCTGTTTTTT.

In nucleotides, the CDR3 is TGTGCCAGCAGCCCCCAGGGTGATAACTATGGCTACACCTTC. Protein: CASSPQGDNYGYTF. The chain carries TRBV7-2 and TRBJ1-2, with D possibly TRBD1 on 5 matching bases. Per the germline V gene, CDR1 is SGHTA and CDR2 is FQGNSA. Trimming pared 5 bases from V and 1 base from J, leaving 11 bases between. This CDR3 comprises 14 residues. The whole variable domain, remainder taken from reference TRBV7-2 and TRBJ1-2, is GAGVSQSPSNKVTEKGKDVELRCDPISGHTALYWYRQSLGQGLEFLIYFQGNSAPDKSGLPSDRFSAERTGGSVSTLTIQRTQQEDSAVYLCASSPQGDNYGYTFGSGTRLTVV.

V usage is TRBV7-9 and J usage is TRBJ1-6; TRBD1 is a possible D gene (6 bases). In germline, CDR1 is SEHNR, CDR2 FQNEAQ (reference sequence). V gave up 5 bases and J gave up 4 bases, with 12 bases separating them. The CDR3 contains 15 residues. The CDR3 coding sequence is TGTGCCAGCAGCCCCTTAACAGGGTATAATTCACCCCTCCACTTT. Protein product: CASSPLTGYNSPLHF. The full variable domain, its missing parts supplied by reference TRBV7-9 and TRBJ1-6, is DTGVSQNPRHKITKRGQNVTFRCDPISEHNRLYWYRQTLGQGPEFLTYFQNEAQLEKSRLLSDRFSAERPKGSFSTLEIQRTEQGDSAMYLCASSPLTGYNSPLHFGNGTRLTVT.